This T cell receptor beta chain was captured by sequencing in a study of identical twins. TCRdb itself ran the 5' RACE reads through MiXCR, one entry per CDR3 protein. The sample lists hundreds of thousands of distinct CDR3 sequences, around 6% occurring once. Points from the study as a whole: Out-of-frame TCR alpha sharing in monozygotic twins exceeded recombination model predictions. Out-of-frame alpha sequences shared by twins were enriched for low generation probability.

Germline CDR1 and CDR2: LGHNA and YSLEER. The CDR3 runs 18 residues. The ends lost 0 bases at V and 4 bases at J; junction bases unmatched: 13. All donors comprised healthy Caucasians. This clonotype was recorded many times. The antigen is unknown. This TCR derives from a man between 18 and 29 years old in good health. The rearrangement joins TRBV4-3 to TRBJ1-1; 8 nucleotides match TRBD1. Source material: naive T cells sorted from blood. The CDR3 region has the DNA TGCGCCAGCAGCCAAGAAATTGCCTCAGGGGGCGCGGGCACTGAAGCTTTCTTT. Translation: CASSQEIASGGAGTEAFF.